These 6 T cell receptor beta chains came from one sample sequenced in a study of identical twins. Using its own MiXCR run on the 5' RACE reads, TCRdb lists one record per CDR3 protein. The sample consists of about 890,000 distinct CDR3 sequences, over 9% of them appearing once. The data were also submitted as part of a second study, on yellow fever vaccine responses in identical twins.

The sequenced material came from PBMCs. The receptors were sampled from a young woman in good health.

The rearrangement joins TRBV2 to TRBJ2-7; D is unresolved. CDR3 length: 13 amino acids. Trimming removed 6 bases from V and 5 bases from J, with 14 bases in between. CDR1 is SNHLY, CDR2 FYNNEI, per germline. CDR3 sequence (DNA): TGTGCCAGCAGCCCCGGTCAGGTTAACGAGCAGTACTTC. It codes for CASSPGQVNEQYF.

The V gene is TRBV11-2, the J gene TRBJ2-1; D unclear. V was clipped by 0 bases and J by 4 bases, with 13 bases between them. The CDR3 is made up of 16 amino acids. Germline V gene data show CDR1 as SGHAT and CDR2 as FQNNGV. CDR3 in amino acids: CASSLDLVSSYNEQFF. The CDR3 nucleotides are TGTGCCAGCAGCTTAGATCTAGTTAGTTCGTACAATGAGCAGTTCTTC.

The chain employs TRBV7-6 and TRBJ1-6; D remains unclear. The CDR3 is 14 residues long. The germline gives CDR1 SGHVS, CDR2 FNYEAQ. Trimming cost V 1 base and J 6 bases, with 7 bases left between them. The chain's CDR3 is CASSLGEGNSPLHF. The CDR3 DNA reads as TGTGCCAGCAGCTTAGGGGAGGGTAATTCACCCCTCCACTTT. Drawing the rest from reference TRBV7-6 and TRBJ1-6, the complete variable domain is GAGVSQSPRYKVTKRGQDVALRCDPISGHVSLYWYRQALGQGPEFLTYFNYEAQQDKSGLPNDRFSAERPEGSISTLTIQRTEQRDSAMYRCASSLGEGNSPLHFGNGTRLTVT.

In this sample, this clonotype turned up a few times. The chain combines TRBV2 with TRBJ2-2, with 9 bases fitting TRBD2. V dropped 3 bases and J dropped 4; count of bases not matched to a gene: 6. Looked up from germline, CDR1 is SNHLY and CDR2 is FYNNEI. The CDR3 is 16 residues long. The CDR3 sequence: CASSDVAGGLTGELFF. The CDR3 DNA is TGTGCCAGCAGTGATGTGGCGGGGGGGCTCACCGGGGAGCTGTTTTTT.

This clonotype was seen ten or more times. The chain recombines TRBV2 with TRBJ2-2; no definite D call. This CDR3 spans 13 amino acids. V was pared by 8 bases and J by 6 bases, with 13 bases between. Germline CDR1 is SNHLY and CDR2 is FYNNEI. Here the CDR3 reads CASRSSDAGELFF. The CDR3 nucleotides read TGTGCCAGCCGGAGTTCGGATGCCGGGGAGCTGTTTTTT.

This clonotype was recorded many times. DNA for the CDR3: TGCAGCGTTGAAGATCGTGGAGGGATCAGTGCAGATACGCAGTATTTT. Translated, it gives CSVEDRGGISADTQYF. This chain connects TRBV29-1 to TRBJ2-3, with D tentatively TRBD2 (6 bases). Germline lookup yields CDR1 SQVTM and CDR2 ANQGSEA. Trimming took 0 bases from V and 4 from J, leaving 17 bases between them. The CDR3 sequence is 16 residues long.